A single T cell receptor (beta chain) is shown here with its context. A junction boundary mismatches the germline segment, possibly from a read error. CDR1 MNHNS and CDR2 SASEGT come from the germline V gene. This CDR3 region has 14 residues. Repertoires were generated with immunoSEQ multiplex PCR, while TCRdb's copy carries only in-frame clones and drops some. Of roughly 120,000 clones listed, 92% are singletons. These data belong to a study of T cell responses to AZD1222 COVID-19 vaccine. The specimen comprised peripheral blood, sampled 28 days after the second AZD1222 dose. This clonotype originated in an adult who received the AZD1222 COVID-19 vaccine. The chain couples TRBV6-1 to TRBJ1-2, with 10 bases aligning to TRBD1. The CDR3 DNA follows: TGTGCCAGCGGTGACAGGGGGCTCCTTCTTGGCTACACCTTC. This gives the protein CASGDRGLLLGYTF.